This T cell receptor (beta chain) originates from a study of graft-versus-host responses after intestinal transplantation. Overall study results and limits: Allograft clonal ratios (graft-versus-host to host-versus-graft) were high in patients who had graft-donor T cell macrochimerism.

Assay: immunoSEQ multiplex PCR; the TCRdb copy retains only in-frame clones and omits some. The data show about 30,000 clones, 60% to 85% seen once. Lymphocytes (intraepithelial and lamina propria) were released by processing the graft tissue. With regard to this clone: Antigen: not known.

The CDR3 runs to 12 residues. In germline, CDR1 is SGHRS, CDR2 YFSETQ. The ends were cut back, 2 bases at V and 5 bases at J, with 7 bases in the middle. The receptor was isolated from a human patient who received an intestinal transplant, so some T cells may come from the graft donor. The chain uses TRBV5-1 and TRBJ1-1; a possible D gene is TRBD1 (6 bases). The input for sequencing was ileum tissue, taken 98 days after intestinal transplantation. The CDR3 loop is CASSFTGTEAFF. The CDR3, as DNA: TGCGCCAGCAGCTTTACAGGGACTGAAGCTTTCTTT. The complete variable domain, with remaining parts taken from reference TRBV5-1 and TRBJ1-1, reads KAGVTQTPRYLIKTRGQQVTLSCSPISGHRSVSWYQQTPGQGLQFLFEYFSETQRNKGNFPGRFSGRQFSNSRSEMNVSTLELGDSALYLCASSFTGTEAFFGQGTRLTVV.